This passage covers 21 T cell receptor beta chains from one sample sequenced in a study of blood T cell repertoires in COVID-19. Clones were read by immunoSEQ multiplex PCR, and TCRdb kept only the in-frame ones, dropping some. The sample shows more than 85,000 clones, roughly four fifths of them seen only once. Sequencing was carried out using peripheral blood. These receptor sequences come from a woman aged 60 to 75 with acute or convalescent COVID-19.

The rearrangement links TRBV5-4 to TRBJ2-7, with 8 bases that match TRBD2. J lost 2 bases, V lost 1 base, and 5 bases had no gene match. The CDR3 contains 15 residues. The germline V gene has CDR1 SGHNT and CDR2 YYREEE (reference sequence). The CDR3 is CASSLYPGLAYEQYF. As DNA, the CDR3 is TGTGCCAGCAGCTTGTATCCGGGACTAGCCTACGAGCAGTACTTC.

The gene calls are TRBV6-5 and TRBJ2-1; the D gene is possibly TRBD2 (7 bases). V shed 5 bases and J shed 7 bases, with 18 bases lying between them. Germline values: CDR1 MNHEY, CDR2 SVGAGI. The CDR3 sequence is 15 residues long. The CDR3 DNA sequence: TGTGCCAGCAGTCCTCGATTGGGGGGGCGAAATGAGCAGTTCTTC. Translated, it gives CASSPRLGGRNEQFF.

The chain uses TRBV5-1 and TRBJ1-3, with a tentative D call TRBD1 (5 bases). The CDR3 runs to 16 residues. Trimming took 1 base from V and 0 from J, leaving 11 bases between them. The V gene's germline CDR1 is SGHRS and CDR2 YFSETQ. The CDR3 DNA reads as TGCGCCAGCAGCTTGTTGGCGGGGGACTCTGGAAACACCATATATTTT. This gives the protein CASSLLAGDSGNTIYF.

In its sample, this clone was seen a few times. The CDR3 spells CASSLKARDIGGRGYTF. CDR3 coding DNA: TGTGCCAGCAGTTTAAAAGCCAGGGACATCGGTGGAAGGGGCTACACCTTC. The rearrangement joins TRBV27 to TRBJ1-2; tentative D call: TRBD1 (6 bases). This CDR3 contains 17 residues. The V and J ends lost 2 bases and 8 bases respectively, with 24 bases between them. Germline V gives CDR1 MNHEY, CDR2 SMNVEV (reference sequence).

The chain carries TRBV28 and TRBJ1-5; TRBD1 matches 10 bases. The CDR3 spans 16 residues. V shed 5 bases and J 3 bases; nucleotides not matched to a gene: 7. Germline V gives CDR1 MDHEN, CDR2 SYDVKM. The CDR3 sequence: CASSPPGQGSNQPQHF. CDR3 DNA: TGTGCCAGCAGTCCTCCGGGACAGGGGTCCAATCAGCCCCAGCATTTT.

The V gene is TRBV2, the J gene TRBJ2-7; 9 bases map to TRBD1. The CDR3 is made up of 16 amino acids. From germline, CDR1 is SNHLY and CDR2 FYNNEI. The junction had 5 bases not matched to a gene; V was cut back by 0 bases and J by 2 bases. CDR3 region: CASSEAMGTGTYEQYF. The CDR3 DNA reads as TGTGCCAGCAGTGAAGCGATGGGGACAGGGACCTACGAGCAGTACTTC. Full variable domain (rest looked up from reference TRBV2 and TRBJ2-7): EPEVTQTPSHQVTQMGQEVILRCVPISNHLYFYWYRQILGQKVEFLVSFYNNEISEKSEIFDDQFSVERPDGSNFTLKIRSTKLEDSAMYFCASSEAMGTGTYEQYFGPGTRLTVT.

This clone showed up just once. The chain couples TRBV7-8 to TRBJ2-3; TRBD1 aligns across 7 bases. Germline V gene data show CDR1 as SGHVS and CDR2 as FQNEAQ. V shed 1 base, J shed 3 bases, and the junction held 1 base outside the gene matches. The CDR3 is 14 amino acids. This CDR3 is CASSLDRGTDTQYF. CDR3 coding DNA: TGTGCCAGCAGCTTAGACAGGGGAACAGATACGCAGTATTTT.

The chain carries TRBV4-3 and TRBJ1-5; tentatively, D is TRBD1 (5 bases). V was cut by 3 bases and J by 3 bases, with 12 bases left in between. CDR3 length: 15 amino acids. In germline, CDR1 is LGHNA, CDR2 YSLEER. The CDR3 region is CASSHEPGSNQPQHF. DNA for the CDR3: TGCGCCAGCAGCCACGAACCAGGGTCCAATCAGCCCCAGCATTTT.

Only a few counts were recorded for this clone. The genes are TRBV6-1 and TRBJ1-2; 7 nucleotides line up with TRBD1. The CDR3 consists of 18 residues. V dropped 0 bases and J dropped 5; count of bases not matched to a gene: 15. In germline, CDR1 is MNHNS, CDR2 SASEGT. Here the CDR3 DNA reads TGTGCCAGCAGTGAAGCGATCCAGGGGGTTACGCTTATTTATGGCTACACCTTC. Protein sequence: CASSEAIQGVTLIYGYTF.

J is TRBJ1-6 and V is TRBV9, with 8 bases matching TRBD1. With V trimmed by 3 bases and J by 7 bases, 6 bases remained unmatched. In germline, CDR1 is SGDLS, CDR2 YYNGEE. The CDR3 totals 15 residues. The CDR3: CASSGPGTGNSPLHF. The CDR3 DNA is TGTGCCAGCAGCGGACCCGGGACAGGCAATTCACCCCTCCACTTT.

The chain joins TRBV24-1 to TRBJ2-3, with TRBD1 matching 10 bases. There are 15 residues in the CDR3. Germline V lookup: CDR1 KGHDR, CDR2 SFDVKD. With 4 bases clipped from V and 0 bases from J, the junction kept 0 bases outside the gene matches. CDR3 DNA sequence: TGTGCCACCAGTGAGGACAGGGGGAGCACAGATACGCAGTATTTT. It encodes CATSEDRGSTDTQYF.

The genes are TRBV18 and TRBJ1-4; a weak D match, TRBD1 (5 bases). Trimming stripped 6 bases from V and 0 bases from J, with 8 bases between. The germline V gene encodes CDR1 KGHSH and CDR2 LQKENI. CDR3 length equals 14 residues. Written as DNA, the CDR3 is TGTGCCAGCTCGGAGGGGACAACTAATGAAAAACTGTTTTTT. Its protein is CASSEGTTNEKLFF.

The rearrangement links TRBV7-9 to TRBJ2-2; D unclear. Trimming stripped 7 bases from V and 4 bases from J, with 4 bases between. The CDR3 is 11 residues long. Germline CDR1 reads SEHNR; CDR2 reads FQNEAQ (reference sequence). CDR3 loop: CASISTGELFF. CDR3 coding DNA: TGTGCCAGCATCAGCACCGGGGAGCTGTTTTTT.

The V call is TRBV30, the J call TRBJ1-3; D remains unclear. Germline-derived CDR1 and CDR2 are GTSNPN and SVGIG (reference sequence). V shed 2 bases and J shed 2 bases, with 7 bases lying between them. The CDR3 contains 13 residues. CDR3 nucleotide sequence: TGTGCCTGGAGTCCCGGGACTGGAAACACCATATATTTT. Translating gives CAWSPGTGNTIYF. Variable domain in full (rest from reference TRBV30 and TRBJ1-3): SQTIHQWPATLVQPVGSPLSLECTVEGTSNPNLYWYRQAAGRGLQLLFYSVGIGQISSEVPQNLSASRPQDRQFILSSKKLLLSDSGFYLCAWSPGTGNTIYFGEGSWLTVV.

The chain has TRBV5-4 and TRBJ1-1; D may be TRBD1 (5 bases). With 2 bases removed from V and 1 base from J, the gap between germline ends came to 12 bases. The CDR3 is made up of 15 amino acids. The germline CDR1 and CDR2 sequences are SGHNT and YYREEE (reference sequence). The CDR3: CASSFPGVTNTEAFF. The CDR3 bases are TGTGCCAGCAGCTTTCCGGGGGTAACGAACACTGAAGCTTTCTTT.

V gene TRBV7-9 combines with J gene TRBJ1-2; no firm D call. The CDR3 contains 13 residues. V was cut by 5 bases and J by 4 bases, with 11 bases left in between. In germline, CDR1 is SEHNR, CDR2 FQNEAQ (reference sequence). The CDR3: CASSLDAGYGYTF. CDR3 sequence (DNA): TGTGCCAGCAGCCTTGATGCGGGCTATGGCTACACCTTC.

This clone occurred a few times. CDR3 sequence: CASSLGQGLAEAFF. The CDR3, as DNA: TGTGCCAGCAGCCTAGGACAGGGTTTGGCTGAAGCTTTCTTT. V gene TRBV5-4 combines with J gene TRBJ1-1, with 8 bases fitting TRBD1. V lost 4 bases, J lost 6 bases, and 8 bases stayed unmatched. Germline CDR1 is SGHNT and CDR2 is YYREEE (reference sequence). The CDR3 length is 14 residues.

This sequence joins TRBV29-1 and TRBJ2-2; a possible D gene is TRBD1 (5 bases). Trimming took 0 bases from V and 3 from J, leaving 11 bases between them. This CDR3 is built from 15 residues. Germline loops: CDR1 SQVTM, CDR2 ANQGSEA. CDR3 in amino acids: CSVEDRASHTGELFF. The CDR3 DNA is TGCAGCGTTGAAGACAGGGCATCGCACACCGGGGAGCTGTTTTTT.

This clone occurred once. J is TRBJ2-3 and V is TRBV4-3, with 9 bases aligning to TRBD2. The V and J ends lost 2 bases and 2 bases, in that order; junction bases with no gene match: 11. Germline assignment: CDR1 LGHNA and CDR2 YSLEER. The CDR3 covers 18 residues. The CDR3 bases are TGCGCCAGCAGCCAATCCCCCCCAGCGGGGGGCCTCACAGATACGCAGTATTTT. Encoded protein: CASSQSPPAGGLTDTQYF.

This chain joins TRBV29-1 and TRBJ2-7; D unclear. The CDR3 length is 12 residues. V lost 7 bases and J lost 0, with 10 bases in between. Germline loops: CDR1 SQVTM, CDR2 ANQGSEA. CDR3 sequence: CSGLESSYEQYF. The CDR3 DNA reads TGCAGCGGTTTGGAGAGCTCCTACGAGCAGTACTTC.

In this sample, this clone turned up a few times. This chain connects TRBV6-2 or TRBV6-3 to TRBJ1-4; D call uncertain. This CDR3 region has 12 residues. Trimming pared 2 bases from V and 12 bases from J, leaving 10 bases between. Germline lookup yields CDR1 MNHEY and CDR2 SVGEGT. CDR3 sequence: CASSYGHLELFF. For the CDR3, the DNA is TGTGCCAGCAGTTACGGGCATTTGGAACTGTTTTTT.